The rows below give T cell receptor beta chains drawn from one sample of a study of cytomegalovirus exposure and HLA in healthy donors. Sequencing was performed with immunoSEQ multiplex PCR; in TCRdb, only in-frame clones are kept and a portion is missing. The sample holds around 70,000 clones, around 90% seen once. Sequenced input: PBMCs. The receptors come from a man aged 18 to 30 in good health and CMV-seronegative. CDR3s include the opening cysteine and the closing phenylalanine or tryptophan. The D gene is left open where the match is weak. Only part of the rows carry a size: once, few, many, or a class if the clone is expanded.

TRBV29-1	TRBJ2-6	.	.	TGCAGCGTTTACTCTGGGGCCAACGTCCTGACTTTC	CSVYSGANVLTF
TRBV6-5	TRBJ2-2	.	.	TGTGCCAGCAGTTGGAGACGGGGGAACACCGGGGAGCTGTTTTTT	CASSWRRGNTGELFF
TRBV28	TRBJ2-3	TRBD1	.	TGTGCCAGCCTCAACGGCGGGACAGGGCGCACAGATACGCAGTATTTT	CASLNGGTGRTDTQYF
TRBV19	TRBJ1-2	.	.	TGTGCCAGTAGTGACCCACAGCGGGCCGACTATGGCTACACCTTC	CASSDPQRADYGYTF
TRBV29-1	TRBJ2-5	.	.	TGCAGCGTAAGGACAGTACAAGAGACCCAGTACTTC	CSVRTVQETQYF
TRBV5-1	TRBJ2-7	TRBD1	.	TGCGCCAGCAGCTTGTGGACAGGGGGCTCCTACGAGCAGTACTTC	CASSLWTGGSYEQYF
TRBV9	TRBJ1-1	.	once	TGTGCCAGCAGCGTATCACACCTGAACACTGAAGCTTTCTTT	CASSVSHLNTEAFF
TRBV9	TRBJ2-1	.	.	TGTGCCAGCAGCGTAGCTGGAGGGGAGAGCAATGAGCAGTTCTTC	CASSVAGGESNEQFF
TRBV2	TRBJ2-2	TRBD1	few	TGTGCCAGCATTCTGGGGACAGCGAACACCGGGGAGCTGTTTTTT	CASILGTANTGELFF
TRBV7-2	TRBJ2-5	.	.	TGTGCCAGCAGCTACCAGGGGAGGACCCAGTACTTC	CASSYQGRTQYF
TRBV7-7	TRBJ2-1	TRBD2	.	TGTGCTAGCAGCCTAGCGGGAGAGACGGGGGAGCAGTTCTTC	CASSLAGETGEQFF
TRBV4-3	TRBJ1-4	TRBD1	.	TGCGCCAGCAGCCTCCGTCCCGGGACAGGAACTGGGGGGGAAAAACTGTTTTTT	CASSLRPGTGTGGEKLFF
TRBV6-5	TRBJ1-2	.	few	TGTGCCAATACCGTGACAGGACTTCCCCCCTATGGCTACACCTTC	CANTVTGLPPYGYTF
TRBV5-4	TRBJ1-5	.	.	TGTGCCAGCAGCGTCGGGAATCAGCCCCAGCATTTT	CASSVGNQPQHF
TRBV29-1	TRBJ1-2	TRBD1	.	TGCAGCGTTGTAGCGACAGGGGTGGACGGCTACACCTTC	CSVVATGVDGYTF
TRBV7-2	TRBJ2-7	TRBD2	.	TGTGCCAGCAGCTCCTCTAGCGGGAGTAGGTACGAGCAGTACTTC	CASSSSSGSRYEQYF
TRBV30	TRBJ2-7	.	.	TGTGCCTGGAGGGGGCGCGAGCAGTACTTC	CAWRGREQYF
TRBV7-8	TRBJ2-7	TRBD1	.	TGTGCCAGCAGCCGAGGGACAGGCTACGAGCAGTACTTC	CASSRGTGYEQYF
TRBV19	TRBJ2-3	.	.	TGTGCCAGTAGTATACAGCGGCAAAGCACAGATACGCAGTATTTT	CASSIQRQSTDTQYF
TRBV28	TRBJ2-6	.	.	TGTGCCAGCAGCTTAACCGACGGGAGAAGCTCTGGGGCCAACGTCCTGACTTTC	CASSLTDGRSSGANVLTF
TRBV13	TRBJ2-7	TRBD2	once	TGTGCCAGCAGCCGCATTGGGACTAGTCAGAACGAGCAGTACTTC	CASSRIGTSQNEQYF
TRBV29-1	TRBJ2-7	TRBD1	.	TGCAGCGTTGAGTCTCGGGACAGCTACGAGCAGTACTTC	CSVESRDSYEQYF
TRBV14	TRBJ2-6	.	.	TGTGCCAGCAGCCAAGCTGTGAGGCCCCTCGGTGGGGCCAACGTCCTGACTTTC	CASSQAVRPLGGANVLTF
TRBV6-5	TRBJ2-7	TRBD2	.	TGTGCCAGCAGTTACTCAGGACTAGCGGGAGTCTACGAGCAGTACTTC	CASSYSGLAGVYEQYF
TRBV5-1	TRBJ1-2	TRBD1	.	TGCGCCAGCAGCGCTGGACAGGGGGCGTCTAACTATGGCTACACCTTC	CASSAGQGASNYGYTF
TRBV7-9	TRBJ2-1	TRBD2	once	TGTGCCAGCAGCTTTAGGACTAGCGGGAGAGTAGTCGGTACGGAGCAGTTCTTC	CASSFRTSGRVVGTEQFF
TRBV6-5	TRBJ1-1	.	.	TGTGCCAGCAGTTACTCGTGGAGGCTAAAAACTGAAGCTTTCTTT	CASSYSWRLKTEAFF
TRBV14	TRBJ2-7	TRBD1	.	TGTGCCAGCAGCCAACCCAGAGGAAGGGACAGGGTAACCTACGAGCAGTACTTC	CASSQPRGRDRVTYEQYF
TRBV28	TRBJ2-7	TRBD2	once	TGTGCCAGCAGCAGGCAGCGGGAGTTGAGCTACGAGCAGTACTTC	CASSRQRELSYEQYF